This is a list of T cell receptor beta chains from one sample in a study of blood T cell repertoires in COVID-19. Here immunoSEQ multiplex PCR was the method, and the copy in TCRdb shows in-frame clones only, minus some. This repertoire shows tens of thousands of clones, 84% found once; its top ten account for 1.5% to 2%. The sample consisted of peripheral blood. The source is a man aged 45 to 65 with acute or convalescent COVID-19. CDR3s include the opening cysteine and the closing phenylalanine or tryptophan. D genes are given only for firm matches. Only part of the rows carry a size: once, few, many, or a class if the clone is expanded.

d_call j_call v_call clone_size cdr3_aa cdr3_nt
TRBD1 TRBJ1-6 TRBV27 NA CASRGTGGGGSPLHF TGTGCCAGCAGAGGGACAGGGGGCGGTGGTTCACCCCTCCACTTT
NA TRBJ1-2 TRBV6-5 NA CASAQTGEGGYTF TGTGCCAGCGCCCAGACGGGGGAAGGCGGCTACACCTTC
TRBD2 TRBJ2-3 TRBV19 NA CASSIGGRGTDTQYF TGTGCCAGTAGTATAGGCGGGAGGGGCACAGATACGCAGTATTTT
NA TRBJ2-7 TRBV6-5 NA CASRGHRTTYEQYF TGTGCCAGCAGAGGGCACAGGACTACTTACGAGCAGTACTTC
NA TRBJ1-1 TRBV5-6 NA CASADTINTEAFF TGTGCCAGCGCGGACACGATAAACACTGAAGCTTTCTTT
TRBD1 TRBJ2-2 TRBV20-1 NA CSASGWTGKTGELFF TGCAGTGCTAGTGGCTGGACAGGGAAGACCGGGGAGCTGTTTTTT
NA TRBJ2-3 TRBV7-9 NA CASSLGSRGTLTDTQYF TGTGCCAGCAGCTTAGGCTCTCGCGGGACGCTCACAGATACGCAGTATTTT
NA TRBJ1-5 TRBV5-1 NA CASSLEGVNQPQHF TGCGCCAGCAGCTTGGAAGGGGTCAATCAGCCCCAGCATTTT
TRBD1 TRBJ2-7 TRBV5-4 NA CASSAPGQNSYEQYF TGTGCCAGCAGCGCCCCGGGACAGAACTCCTACGAGCAGTACTTC
NA TRBJ1-2 TRBV30 few CAWSAGPYGYTF TGTGCCTGGAGTGCAGGGCCCTATGGCTACACCTTC
NA TRBJ1-2 TRBV9 NA CASSVLGGYGYTF TGTGCCAGCAGCGTACTCGGGGGCTATGGCTACACCTTC
NA TRBJ1-2 TRBV4-1 few CASSQDLGGNPFGYTF TGCGCCAGCAGCCAAGACCTAGGAGGGAACCCTTTTGGCTACACCTTC
NA TRBJ2-2 TRBV28 NA CASLPRVGELFF TGTGCCAGCCTCCCCCGGGTTGGGGAGCTGTTTTTT
TRBD1 TRBJ1-5 TRBV19 NA CASTKASGTGMVNQPQHF TGTGCCAGTACCAAGGCCTCCGGGACAGGGATGGTCAATCAGCCCCAGCATTTT
TRBD1 TRBJ1-1 TRBV20-1 NA CSASAGQLATEAFF TGCAGTGCTAGTGCGGGACAGTTGGCTACTGAAGCTTTCTTT
TRBD1 TRBJ1-5 TRBV19 NA CASRNDRDLNQPQHF TGTGCCAGTAGGAACGACAGGGACCTCAATCAGCCCCAGCATTTT
NA TRBJ1-5 TRBV15 once CATSALTGFGQPQHF TGTGCCACCAGCGCCCTGACGGGATTCGGGCAGCCCCAGCATTTT
NA TRBJ2-7 TRBV7-9 NA CASSLVRDNDEQYF TGTGCCAGCAGCTTAGTAAGAGACAACGACGAGCAGTACTTC
NA TRBJ2-2 TRBV2 NA CASRLERGAGELFF TGTGCCAGCAGACTAGAACGTGGTGCCGGGGAGCTGTTTTTT
NA TRBJ1-5 TRBV5-4 NA CASSSLDSNQPQHF TGTGCCAGCAGCTCCCTAGATAGCAATCAGCCCCAGCATTTT
TRBD1 TRBJ2-3 TRBV7-8 NA CASSLLFWTGVGADTQYF TGTGCCAGCAGCTTACTTTTTTGGACAGGGGTGGGCGCAGATACGCAGTATTTT
TRBD1 TRBJ1-3 TRBV7-9 NA CASSRRRWTGSLGNTIYF TGTGCCAGCAGCCGAAGAAGATGGACAGGGTCCTTGGGAAACACCATATATTTT
NA TRBJ2-1 TRBV6-6 NA CASSYSKDVRVHEQFF TGTGCCAGCAGTTACTCGAAGGATGTGAGGGTCCATGAGCAGTTCTTC
TRBD2 TRBJ2-1 TRBV10-1 NA CASSSGTSYNEQFF TGCGCCAGCAGTAGCGGGACCTCCTACAATGAGCAGTTCTTC
NA TRBJ1-2 TRBV15 once CATSRGSGVSYGYTF TGTGCCACCAGCAGAGGTTCGGGGGTCTCGTATGGCTACACCTTC
NA TRBJ2-2 TRBV6-5 NA CASSYGQRKNTGELFF TGTGCCAGCAGTTACGGCCAGCGGAAGAACACCGGGGAGCTGTTTTTT
TRBD2 TRBJ2-2 TRBV19 few CASSTLGSGRRYTGELFF TGTGCCAGTAGTACCCTAGGTAGCGGGAGACGGTACACCGGGGAGCTGTTTTTT
TRBD1 TRBJ2-2 TRBV28 NA CASSLRGGVSPVLTGELFF TGTGCCAGCAGTTTGAGAGGGGGCGTAAGTCCAGTGCTGACCGGGGAGCTGTTTTTT
TRBD1 TRBJ1-5 TRBV5-6 few CASSLGRTGNQPQHF TGTGCCAGCAGCTTGGGGAGGACAGGTAATCAGCCCCAGCATTTT
TRBD2 TRBJ2-2 TRBV19 once CASSIQLASLTGELFF TGTGCCAGTAGTATCCAACTAGCGAGCCTCACCGGGGAGCTGTTTTTT
TRBD2 TRBJ2-3 TRBV4-2 NA CASSQVPGSGADTQYF TGTGCCAGCAGCCAAGTTCCCGGGAGCGGGGCAGATACGCAGTATTTT
NA TRBJ2-2 TRBV3-1/TRBV3-2 NA CASSQDQGLGELFF TGTGCCAGCAGCCAAGATCAGGGGCTCGGGGAGCTGTTTTTT
TRBD2 TRBJ2-7 TRBV6-2/TRBV6-3 NA CASSPPRWTSKYHEQYF TGTGCCAGCAGTCCGCCCCGGTGGACTAGCAAATACCACGAGCAGTACTTC
TRBD2 TRBJ2-1 TRBV7-2 NA CASRPGGTSGSYNEQFF TGTGCCAGCAGACCCGGTGGGACTAGCGGGAGCTACAATGAGCAGTTCTTC